This record covers a single T cell receptor (beta chain). Its antigen specificity is not known. No base quality information exists; no much larger clone differs at one position. The data are from a study of CD8 T cells in Susac syndrome (dated by TCRdb to between 2019 and 2020). With regard to the full study: Among the sequenced Susac syndrome patients, 5 or 6 had clinically active disease and roughly eight were in clinical remission. At the time of blood withdrawal, Susac syndrome patients were either therapy-naive, taking corticosteroids (with some also receiving IVIg), or on IVIg alone. The study used repertoire sequencing to test whether antigen drove CD8+ T cell activation and differentiation in Susac syndrome. CD8+ T cell repertoire clonality was compared between around eleven healthy donors, some 14 Susac syndrome patients and around 15 multiple sclerosis patients.

High-throughput TCR beta sequencing profiled peripheral blood CD8+ and CD4+ T cells from healthy donors, Susac syndrome patients and multiple sclerosis patients. Susac syndrome patients met recently defined diagnostic criteria for definite or probable disease. Bulk CD8+ and CD4+ T cells were purified by magnetic negative isolation, while CD8+ TEMRA cells were enriched using FACS. Blood was drawn into EDTA tubes, processed within 24 hours, and PBMCs were isolated by density gradient centrifugation. PBMCs intended for TCR sequencing were cryopreserved in liquid nitrogen and were subsequently thawed in a 37 degrees C water bath. Purity of sorted or isolated CD4+, CD8+ and CD8+ TEMRA cells was at least 90%. RNA was extracted with the RNeasy kit and 0.5 to 1 ug was reverse transcribed using random hexamers. The immunoSEQ multiplex PCR assay, covering 54 Vbeta and 13 Jbeta segments, was used to amplify TCR beta CDR3 regions. To correct PCR amplification bias, a synthetic template baseline was used for both primer optimization and computational correction. From the authors' description of their analysis: Reads were annotated to V, D and J genes according to IMGT and were analyzed with immunoSEQ Analyzer, with only productive sequences retained. Clonality was computed as one minus Shannon entropy normalized by log2 of the number of productive unique sequences. For each patient and control, public and private clones were evaluated within the 100 most prevalent clones. A clone was defined as Susac-specific if it was absent from the healthy and MS cohorts, from 1052 published viral clones and from other ImmuneACCESS disease sequences. TCRdb reworked the public reads: Q25 trimming with fastp, MiXCR clone assembly, productive beta chains retained. Identical CDR3 proteins give one entry, which carries the most common genes and DNA. The V and J calls and clone size come from TCRdb's table, not from the authors' own analysis. For this sample the table gives some 110,000 distinct CDR3 sequences, of which just under 95% were detected only once. More than 0.25% of the sample belongs to the ten largest clones.

The CDR3 numbers 17 residues from cysteine through phenylalanine. The entry retains the CDR3 DNA only, 51 bases that are in frame from base 1. V ends up 0 bases short and J 2 bases short, with an unmatched junction base count of 8. CDR1 and CDR2, looked up from the germline V gene, are LGHNA and YSLEER. Findings and caveats that apply to the study as a whole: Under 20 and five Susac-specific public clones were found in the total CD8+ and CD8+ TEMRA repertoires, respectively. The TCR sequencing and HLA analysis was acknowledged to have included a relatively small number of individuals. CD8+ repertoires in Susac syndrome showed clonal expansion, which was highest in CD8+ TEMRA cells and was greater in clinically active patients than in remitting patients.

The V and J genes are TRBV4-3 and TRBJ2-5; TRBD2 lines up with 8 middle nucleotides. Sequencing input: CD8+ T cells from PBMCs. The sequence came from a human donor with Susac syndrome. The DNA sequence is given as TGCGCCAGCAGCCAAGATCTGGGGACTAGATCTCAAGAGACCCAGTACTTC. It translates as CASSQDLGTRSQETQYF.